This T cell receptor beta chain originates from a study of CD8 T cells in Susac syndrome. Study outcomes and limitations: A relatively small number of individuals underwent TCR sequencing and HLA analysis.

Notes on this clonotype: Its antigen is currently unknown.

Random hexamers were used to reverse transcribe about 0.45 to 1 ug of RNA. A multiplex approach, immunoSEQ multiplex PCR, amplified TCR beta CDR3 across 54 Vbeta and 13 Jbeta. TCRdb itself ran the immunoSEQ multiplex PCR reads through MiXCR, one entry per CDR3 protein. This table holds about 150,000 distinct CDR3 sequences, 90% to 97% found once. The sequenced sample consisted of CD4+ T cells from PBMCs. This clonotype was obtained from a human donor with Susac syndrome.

CDR3 bases: TGCAGTGCCATCCCGGGACTAGCACGCGAGCAGTACTTC. This encodes CSAIPGLAREQYF. The V gene is TRBV20-1, the J gene TRBJ2-7; 9 nucleotides agree with TRBD2. Trimming took 6 bases from V and 6 from J; bases not matched to a gene: 9. The V gene's germline CDR1 is DFQATT and CDR2 SNEGSKA (reference sequence). The CDR3 totals 13 residues.